What follows are 15 T cell receptor beta chains derived from one specimen sequenced in a study of glioma-infiltrating T cells. Amplification of TCR alpha and beta CDR3 regions from RNA used iRepertoire nested multiplex PCR. TCRdb called the multiplex PCR reads again in MiXCR, with one record for every CDR3 protein. The sample shows about 200,000 distinct CDR3 sequences, 32% of them seen only once. The specimen sequenced was glioma tissue, nonneoplastic brain tissue, or PBMCs (not recorded which). The receptors here all came from a human donor with low-grade glioma or glioblastoma, undergoing nonglioma brain surgery, or in good health (not recorded which).

Comment on this clonotype: This may arise from a read error, as a much more abundant clone is one base away. The rearrangement uses TRBV7-2 and TRBJ2-7; D call uncertain. Germline CDR1 reads SGHTA; CDR2 reads FQGNSA. V lost 5 bases and J lost 2, with 13 bases in between. The CDR3 extends over 14 amino acids. The CDR3 spells CASSLAEAAYEQYF. The CDR3 DNA sequence: TGTGCCAGCAGCCTTGCAGAGGCCGCCTACGAGCAGTACTTC.

With respect to this clonotype: A much larger clone sits a single nucleotide away, making a read error possible. The chain joins TRBV7-6 to TRBJ1-6, with D unresolved. Looked up from germline, CDR1 is SGHVS and CDR2 is FNYEAQ. Between the trimmed V and J ends, which lost 5 bases and 7 bases, there was a span of 9 bases. There are 13 residues in the CDR3. The CDR3 region has the DNA TGTGCCAGCAGCCTGTATTTGAATTCACCCCTCCACTTT. Residues: CASSLYLNSPLHF.

This clonotype was counted at least ten times. V and J are TRBV11-2 and TRBJ2-1, with D hard to call. CDR1 SGHAT and CDR2 FQNNGV come from the germline V gene. Trimming left V 3 bases short and J 5 bases short, with 11 bases between. The CDR3 sequence is 14 residues long. The CDR3 nucleotides read TGTGCCAGCAGCTTTTGGGATAGAAACAATGAGCAGTTCTTC. This gives the protein CASSFWDRNNEQFF.

This rearrangement joins TRBV4-1 to TRBJ2-3; maybe TRBD2 (5 bases). The CDR3 is 16 amino acids. The germline gives CDR1 MGHRA, CDR2 YSYEKL. Trimming shortened V by 3 bases and J by 3 bases, and 16 bases separated the two germline ends. The CDR3 is CASSHTWAGETDTQYF. CDR3 nucleotides: TGCGCCAGCAGCCACACTTGGGCGGGCGAGACAGATACGCAGTATTTT.

This clonotype was seen repeatedly, ten times or more. This sequence joins TRBV6-2 or TRBV6-3 and TRBJ1-2; D uncertain. Germline V gene sequence: CDR1 MNHEY, CDR2 SVGEGT. Trimming pared 10 bases from V and 4 bases from J, leaving 16 bases between. This CDR3 region has 13 residues. The CDR3 sequence is CATRSGSGYGYTF. CDR3 nucleotides: TGTGCCACCAGATCGGGATCGGGCTATGGCTACACCTTC.

This clonotype showed up many times. The gene calls are TRBV28 and TRBJ1-5; D is undetermined. The CDR3 is 14 residues long. CDR1 is MDHEN and CDR2 is SYDVKM in the germline V gene. Trimming removed 6 bases at V and 0 bases at J, with 9 bases between. CDR3 DNA sequence: TGTGCCAGCAGCACAGTAAATAGCAATCAGCCCCAGCATTTT. Encoded protein: CASSTVNSNQPQHF.

In this sample, this clonotype turned up many times. The chain couples TRBV18 to TRBJ2-5, with D possibly TRBD2 on 5 matching bases. The V gene lost 1 base and the J gene lost 2 bases, with 5 bases spanning the gap. CDR3 length equals 13 residues. Per the germline V gene, CDR1 is KGHSH and CDR2 is LQKENI. The CDR3 here is CASSPRGQETQYF. The CDR3 DNA is TGTGCCAGCTCACCACGAGGGCAAGAGACCCAGTACTTC.

The chain uses TRBV19 and TRBJ2-7, with 7 bases fitting TRBD2. Losses at the gene ends were 1 base for V and 6 bases for J; bases not matched to a gene: 12. The CDR3 has 16 residues. Germline CDR1 reads LNHDA; CDR2 reads SQIVND (reference sequence). As DNA, the CDR3 is TGTGCCAGTAGTATAGGAGCGGGACTTAGCTACCTCGAGCAGTACTTC. It codes for CASSIGAGLSYLEQYF.

This clonotype was counted a few times. This CDR3 reads CSVEELLAESTDTQYF. In DNA form, the CDR3 reads TGCAGCGTTGAAGAGCTACTAGCGGAGAGCACAGATACGCAGTATTTT. The chain combines TRBV29-1 with TRBJ2-3; 8 nucleotides align to TRBD2. CDR1 and CDR2 (germline): SQVTM, ANQGSEA. The CDR3 length is 16 residues. With 0 bases clipped from V and 0 bases from J, the junction kept 5 bases outside the gene matches.

This CDR3 is CASSQDQGKSEQFF. The CDR3 region has the DNA TGTGCCAGCAGCCAAGATCAGGGCAAGTCTGAGCAGTTCTTC. The J gene is TRBJ2-1, the V gene TRBV4-2, with a possible D match to TRBD1 (5 bases). Trimming stripped 0 bases from V and 9 bases from J, with 12 bases between. Germline CDR1 is LGHNA and CDR2 is YNFKEQ. CDR3 length: 14 amino acids.

V is TRBV12-5 and J is TRBJ1-1; tentative D call: TRBD1 (5 bases). Between the trimmed V and J ends, which lost 5 bases and 8 bases, there was a span of 12 bases. The germline gives CDR1 LGHNT, CDR2 FRNRAP. The CDR3 runs 12 residues. The CDR3 bases are TGTGCTAGTGGTACCCCCCGGGGCGAAGCTTTCTTT. Its protein product is CASGTPRGEAFF.

As to this clonotype: At one end, the junction sequence differs from germline, possibly due to a read error. The rearrangement joins TRBV19 to TRBJ1-2, with 8 bases fitting TRBD1. Germline CDR1 reads LNHDA; CDR2 reads SQIVND (reference sequence). The CDR3 sequence is 15 residues long. The CDR3 is CASTLGQGLNYGYNF. The CDR3 nucleotides are TGTGCCAGTACCCTAGGACAGGGCCTTAACTATGGCTACAACTTC.

This clonotype was found many times. The CDR3 loop reads CASRGGRTLPNTEAFF. CDR3 DNA sequence: TGTGCCAGCAGAGGGGGGAGGACACTCCCGAACACTGAAGCTTTCTTT. The chain links TRBV28 to TRBJ1-1; D is possibly TRBD1 (6 bases). This CDR3 spans 16 amino acids. Trimming shortened V by 6 bases and J by 1 base, and 18 bases separated the two germline ends. CDR1 is MDHEN and CDR2 is SYDVKM in the germline V gene. Based on the CDR3 plus reference TRBV28 and TRBJ1-1, the full variable domain is DVKVTQSSRYLVKRTGEKVFLECVQDMDHENMFWYRQDPGLGLRLIYFSYDVKMKEKGDIPEGYSVSREKKERFSLILESASTNQTSMYLCASRGGRTLPNTEAFFGQGTRLTVV.

Notes on this clonotype: A much larger clone lies one base from this, so it may be a read error. V gene TRBV5-5 combines with J gene TRBJ1-5; D gene ambiguous. Germline values: CDR1 SGHKS, CDR2 YYEKEE (reference sequence). V was clipped by 4 bases and J by 2 bases, with 13 bases between them. CDR3 length equals 15 residues. Written as DNA, the CDR3 is TGTGCCAGCAGCCCGTCCCTAGGTCGCAATCAGCCCCAGCATTTT. Translation gives CASSPSLGRNQPQHF.

Points on this clonotype: A much larger clone differs by one base, so this may be a read error. This CDR3 fails to terminate in the conserved phenylalanine or tryptophan, so it likely reflects a read error. For the CDR3, the DNA is TGCAGTGCCCAGCCTAATGAAAAACTGTTTTCT. As protein: CSAQPNEKLFS. The V and J genes are TRBV20-1 and TRBJ1-4; no clear D. The length of the CDR3 is 11 residues. V was shortened by 6 bases and J by 3 bases, with 5 bases between the two germline ends. CDR1 and CDR2 from the germline V gene are DFQATT and SNEGSKA (reference sequence).